Each of the 16 T cell receptor beta chains below was sequenced from the same sample in a study of shared clonotypes between healthy human individuals. Profiling relied on immunoSEQ multiplex PCR, and the TCRdb table lists in-frame clones only, not all of them. This table has millions of clones, around nine tenths appearing once. The sample taken for sequencing was naive CD4+ T cells sorted from blood. Subset described: CD45RA+ positively selected. Receptors were obtained from a man younger than 35 in good health.

V usage is TRBV28 and J usage is TRBJ1-1; TRBD1 agrees at 8 bases. This CDR3 comprises 13 residues. Trimming took 6 bases from V and 5 from J; bases not matched to a gene: 5. Looked up from germline, CDR1 is MDHEN and CDR2 is SYDVKM. The CDR3 DNA reads as TGTGCCAGCAGATCACAGGGGGTAACTGAAGCTTTCTTT. This sequence encodes CASRSQGVTEAFF.

This chain's CDR3 is CASRVGDTQYF. The CDR3 bases are TGTGCCAGCAGAGTTGGGGATACGCAGTATTTT. This rearrangement joins TRBV6-5 to TRBJ2-3; D is undetermined. The CDR3 runs to 11 residues. The V end was cut by 6 bases, the J end by 6 bases, with 7 bases between. The V gene's germline CDR1 is MNHEY and CDR2 SVGAGI.

This clone was observed a single time. The chain has TRBV30 and TRBJ2-3; D possibly uses TRBD1 or TRBD2 (5 bases each). Trimming left V 3 bases short and J 6 bases short, with 13 bases between. In germline, CDR1 is GTSNPN, CDR2 SVGIG (reference sequence). There are 13 residues in the CDR3. CDR3 sequence: CAWSSGTQDTQYF. DNA for the CDR3: TGTGCCTGGAGCTCCGGGACCCAGGATACGCAGTATTTT.

The genes are TRBV5-1 and TRBJ1-2; 10 bases line up with TRBD1. This CDR3 has 15 residues. Germline V CDR1 and CDR2: SGHRS, YFSETQ. V lost 0 bases, J lost 6 bases, and 5 bases stayed unmatched. The CDR3 DNA is TGCGCCAGCAGCTTGGGAGGGACAGGGGTTCATGGCTACACCTTC. This codes for CASSLGGTGVHGYTF.

The chain uses TRBV5-4 and TRBJ2-1; 7 nucleotides align to TRBD1. After removal of 4 bases from V and 8 bases from J, the junction contained 15 bases not matched to a gene. Germline values: CDR1 SGHNT, CDR2 YYREEE (reference sequence). This CDR3 is 16 amino acids long. In DNA, the CDR3 is TGTGCCAGCAGCCTAGAACAGGGGAACGCACTCCATGAGCAGTTCTTC. Its protein product is CASSLEQGNALHEQFF.

V usage is TRBV5-1 and J usage is TRBJ2-4; TRBD2 might be the D (6 bases). The CDR3 is 16 amino acids. CDR1 SGHRS and CDR2 YFSETQ come from the germline V gene. Trimming removed 2 bases at V and 0 bases at J, with 12 bases between. CDR3 coding DNA: TGCGCCAGCAGCTTCGGCGGGGCCGAAGCCAAAAACATTCAGTACTTC. It encodes CASSFGGAEAKNIQYF.

The rearrangement links TRBV9 to TRBJ2-2; no clear D. The CDR3 is 14 amino acids. Germline CDR1 is SGDLS and CDR2 is YYNGEE. V lost 3 bases and J lost 5, with 11 bases in between. This chain's CDR3 is CASSEMPATGELFF. The CDR3 DNA sequence: TGTGCCAGCAGCGAAATGCCGGCTACCGGGGAGCTGTTTTTT.

The chain couples TRBV2 to TRBJ1-5, with 7 bases identical to TRBD1. After removal of 6 bases from V and 0 bases from J, the junction contained 5 bases not matched to a gene. This CDR3 has 15 amino acids. CDR1 SNHLY and CDR2 FYNNEI come from the germline V gene. The CDR3 is CASRGGTASNQPQHF. In DNA, the CDR3 is TGTGCCAGCAGAGGCGGGACAGCTAGCAATCAGCCCCAGCATTTT. The whole variable domain, filled in from reference TRBV2 and TRBJ1-5, reads EPEVTQTPSHQVTQMGQEVILRCVPISNHLYFYWYRQILGQKVEFLVSFYNNEISEKSEIFDDQFSVERPDGSNFTLKIRSTKLEDSAMYFCASRGGTASNQPQHFGDGTRLSIL.

The gene calls are TRBV10-1 and TRBJ1-4; no clear D gene. The CDR3 spans 15 residues. V shed 0 bases and J shed 0 bases, with 5 bases lying between them. Germline V gene data show CDR1 as WNHNN and CDR2 as SYGVQD (reference sequence). CDR3 region: CASSESVATNEKLFF. As DNA, the CDR3 is TGCGCCAGCAGTGAGTCGGTGGCAACTAATGAAAAACTGTTTTTT.

A few counts support this clone. This specimen includes other DNA sequences encoding the same CDR3. The gene calls are TRBV5-1 and TRBJ2-3; D gene uncertain. The V and J ends lost 0 bases and 2 bases respectively, with 4 bases between them. CDR3 length: 13 residues. CDR1 is SGHRS, CDR2 YFSETQ, per germline. The DNA of the CDR3 is TGCGCCAGCAGCTTGGGGTTCACAGATACGCAGTATTTT. The encoded protein is CASSLGFTDTQYF.

Note on this clone: The sample has other DNA sequences that encode this CDR3 too. The chain joins TRBV20-1 to TRBJ2-5; the D is unclear. CDR3 length: 10 residues. Per germline, CDR1 DFQATT and CDR2 SNEGSKA (reference sequence). The V gene lost 3 bases and the J gene lost 5 bases, with 4 bases spanning the gap. Here the CDR3 reads CSARSETQYF. In DNA form, the CDR3 reads TGCAGTGCTAGGTCTGAGACCCAGTACTTC.

The chain recombines TRBV6-1 with TRBJ2-6; D remains ambiguous. The CDR3 length is 16 residues. Trimming removed 2 bases from V and 2 bases from J, with 10 bases in between. Germline CDR1 and CDR2: MNHNS and SASEGT. CDR3 in DNA: TGTGCCAGCAGTGAACACTGGGTTGCTGGGGCCAACGTCCTGACTTTC. This gives the protein CASSEHWVAGANVLTF.

The chain combines TRBV11-3 with TRBJ2-7; D may be TRBD2 (6 bases). This CDR3 is built from 15 residues. V gave up 5 bases and J gave up 1 base, with 15 bases separating them. Germline CDR1 SGHNT, CDR2 YENEEA. In nucleotides, the CDR3 is TGTGCCAGCAGCGGAAGGTGGGACTTATCCTACGAGCAGTACTTC. Protein: CASSGRWDLSYEQYF.

The rearrangement joins TRBV15 to TRBJ1-2; TRBD1 might be the D (5 bases). The V gene lost 5 bases and the J gene lost 4 bases, with 11 bases spanning the gap. The CDR3 covers 13 residues. The germline CDR1 and CDR2 sequences are LNHNV and YYDKDF (reference sequence). The CDR3 DNA is TGTGCCACCAGCGTAGACAGTATCTATGGCTACACCTTC. This encodes CATSVDSIYGYTF.

The rearrangement uses TRBV18 and TRBJ2-3; D is unresolved. Per germline, CDR1 KGHSH and CDR2 LQKENI. The V and J ends lost 2 bases and 3 bases respectively, with 12 bases between them. The CDR3 has 15 residues. The CDR3 protein is CASSPYPSRTDTQYF. The CDR3 DNA reads as TGTGCCAGCTCACCATACCCTAGTCGGACAGATACGCAGTATTTT. Based on the CDR3 plus reference TRBV18 and TRBJ2-3, the full variable domain is NAGVMQNPRHLVRRRGQEARLRCSPMKGHSHVYWYRQLPEEGLKFMVYLQKENIIDESGMPKERFSAEFPKEGPSILRIQQVVRGDSAAYFCASSPYPSRTDTQYFGPGTRLTVL.

This clone has more than one count but fewer than ten. This sample includes further DNA sequences coding for the same CDR3. J is TRBJ1-3 and V is TRBV5-1; D is unresolved. CDR3 length: 14 amino acids. The V and J ends lost 0 bases and 0 bases respectively, with 4 bases between them. CDR1 SGHRS and CDR2 YFSETQ come from the germline V gene. CDR3 sequence: CASSLGGSGNTIYF. DNA of the CDR3: TGCGCCAGCAGCTTGGGCGGCTCTGGAAACACCATATATTTT.